Each of the 14 T cell receptor beta chains below was sequenced from the same sample in a study of control samples from healthy donors and cancer patients. The assay was immunoSEQ multiplex PCR, and TCRdb's table has in-frame clones only and misses some. The sample holds about 120,000 clones, approximately 90% seen once. Sequenced sample: blood. The receptors here all came from a man younger than 40 in good health.

The chain joins TRBV4-1 to TRBJ2-7, with 8 bases identical to TRBD2. Germline assignment: CDR1 MGHRA and CDR2 YSYEKL. The junction had 7 bases not matched to a gene; V was cut back by 4 bases and J by 2 bases. CDR3 length equals 15 residues. The DNA of the CDR3 is TGCGCCAGCAGCCCGGGGGCGGGGGGTACCTACGAGCAGTACTTC. Its translation is CASSPGAGGTYEQYF.

J is TRBJ1-1 and V is TRBV18; 7 positions match TRBD1. From germline, CDR1 is KGHSH and CDR2 LQKENI. The CDR3 extends over 16 amino acids. With 3 bases clipped from V and 0 bases from J, the junction kept 7 bases outside the gene matches. CDR3 loop: CASSPHPGQVNTEAFF. DNA for the CDR3: TGTGCCAGCTCACCCCACCCCGGACAGGTGAACACTGAAGCTTTCTTT.

V and J are TRBV28 and TRBJ1-3; TRBD1 is a possible D gene (6 bases). This CDR3 has 15 residues. Germline-derived CDR1 and CDR2 are MDHEN and SYDVKM. The V end was cut by 3 bases, the J end by 8 bases, with 17 bases between. The chain's CDR3 is CASSLSQGPGDTIYF. DNA for the CDR3: TGTGCCAGCAGTTTGTCACAGGGCCCCGGGGACACCATATATTTT.

The chain links TRBV6-5 to TRBJ1-5; tentative D call: TRBD1 (5 bases). Germline V gene data show CDR1 as MNHEY and CDR2 as SVGAGI. CDR3 length equals 15 residues. Trimming stripped 0 bases from V and 3 bases from J, with 9 bases between. CDR3 protein: CASSYSAGPNQPQHF. CDR3 in DNA: TGTGCCAGCAGTTACTCGGCAGGGCCCAATCAGCCCCAGCATTTT.

The gene calls are TRBV30 and TRBJ2-5; 7 bases agree with TRBD1. V was clipped by 1 base and J by 1 base; unmatched bases: 3. The CDR3 consists of 14 residues. CDR1 and CDR2 from the germline V gene are GTSNPN and SVGIG (reference sequence). CDR3 loop: CAWSGGTVQETQYF. In DNA form, the CDR3 reads TGTGCCTGGAGTGGAGGGACAGTCCAAGAGACCCAGTACTTC.

J is TRBJ1-1 and V is TRBV12-3 or TRBV12-4; 8 bases align to TRBD1. The CDR3 has 13 residues. V shed 1 base and J 7 bases; nucleotides not matched to a gene: 2. CDR3 DNA sequence: TGTGCCAGCAGTTTAGTAGGGACAGGTGAAGCTTTCTTT. Its protein is CASSLVGTGEAFF.

The chain couples TRBV30 to TRBJ2-7, with TRBD1 as a possible D gene (5 bases). This CDR3 comprises 16 residues. Trimming took off 0 bases at V and 2 bases at J, with 17 bases between the two ends. CDR1 and CDR2 (germline): GTSNPN, SVGIG (reference sequence). The CDR3 here is CAWSVRRTRRTYEQYF. CDR3 DNA sequence: TGTGCCTGGAGTGTACGAAGGACACGACGAACCTACGAGCAGTACTTC.

J is TRBJ1-4 and V is TRBV5-1; D is possibly TRBD1 (5 bases). V was clipped by 1 base and J by 5 bases, with 6 bases between them. Germline CDR1 and CDR2: SGHRS and YFSETQ. The CDR3 covers 13 residues. The CDR3 spells CASSLSGNEKLFF. DNA for the CDR3: TGCGCCAGCAGCTTGTCAGGGAATGAAAAACTGTTTTTT.

The chain joins TRBV5-1 to TRBJ2-2; possible D gene TRBD1, 5 bases. Trimming pared 0 bases from V and 4 bases from J, leaving 7 bases between. Germline values: CDR1 SGHRS, CDR2 YFSETQ. The CDR3 is 14 residues long. The CDR3 spells CASSLGQGTGELFF. CDR3 bases: TGCGCCAGCAGCTTGGGGCAGGGCACCGGGGAGCTGTTTTTT.

The chain links TRBV7-2 to TRBJ1-2; 9 bases line up with TRBD1. CDR1 and CDR2 (germline): SGHTA, FQGNSA. The CDR3 is made up of 15 amino acids. The J segment lost 5 bases and the V segment lost 5 bases, leaving 9 bases of the junction unmatched. The CDR3: CASSPRTGESYGYTF. The CDR3 nucleotides are TGTGCCAGCAGCCCTAGGACAGGGGAGTCGTATGGCTACACCTTC.

The CDR3 DNA sequence: TGCGCCAGCAGCTATAGGGACAGGGCAGGTGGCTACACCTTC. Translation gives CASSYRDRAGGYTF. The gene calls are TRBV4-1 and TRBJ1-2; TRBD1 matches 9 bases. Germline V gene data show CDR1 as MGHRA and CDR2 as YSYEKL. The CDR3 is 14 residues long. The V and J ends lost 5 bases and 7 bases, in that order; junction bases with no gene match: 8.

The chain links TRBV18 to TRBJ1-5; D not resolved. This CDR3 is built from 15 residues. The germline V and J ends were trimmed by 3 bases and 4 bases, with 13 bases remaining between them. Germline lookup yields CDR1 KGHSH and CDR2 LQKENI. CDR3: CASSPNREQNQPQHF. The CDR3 DNA reads as TGTGCCAGCTCACCTAATAGGGAGCAAAATCAGCCCCAGCATTTT.

This clone was found once. This sequence joins TRBV18 and TRBJ1-1; D remains ambiguous. The length of the CDR3 is 12 residues. Germline V gene sequence: CDR1 KGHSH, CDR2 LQKENI. V lost 2 bases to trimming and J lost 8 bases, with 9 bases between them. CDR3 nucleotides: TGTGCCAGCTCACCAAAGGGCAGGGAAGCTTTCTTT. Amino acid sequence: CASSPKGREAFF. The whole variable domain, filled in from reference TRBV18 and TRBJ1-1, reads NAGVMQNPRHLVRRRGQEARLRCSPMKGHSHVYWYRQLPEEGLKFMVYLQKENIIDESGMPKERFSAEFPKEGPSILRIQQVVRGDSAAYFCASSPKGREAFFGQGTRLTVV.

The rearrangement joins TRBV9 to TRBJ2-2; the D gene is possibly TRBD2 (5 bases). CDR3 length: 19 residues. V shed 0 bases and J shed 0 bases, with 18 bases lying between them. The germline V gene has CDR1 SGDLS and CDR2 YYNGEE. CDR3 nucleotide sequence: TGTGCCAGCAGCGTAGTGTCGGGGTATCACCTCTCGAACACCGGGGAGCTGTTTTTT. Translating it yields CASSVVSGYHLSNTGELFF.